This T cell receptor (beta chain) was retrieved from a study of T cell responses to AZD1222 COVID-19 vaccine. Only in-frame clones appear in the TCRdb table, and some are missing; sequencing was by immunoSEQ multiplex PCR. The table records roughly 93,000 clones, 65% to 90% of them present only once. Only one count was recorded for this clone. Its specificity is not known. This CDR3 has 15 residues. Trimming took 1 base from V and 0 from J, leaving 7 bases between them. Per germline, CDR1 LGHDT and CDR2 YNNKEL (reference sequence). Points from the study as a whole: Repertoire samples came only from after the peak T cell response.

The sequencing used peripheral blood, collected on day 0 of AZD1222 vaccination. The sequence derives from an adult in good health. This sequence joins TRBV3-1 (or the pseudogene TRBV3-2) and TRBJ2-1; the D is unclear. CDR3 region: CASSQVRSSYNEQFF. The DNA of the CDR3 is TGTGCCAGCAGCCAAGTTCGGAGCTCCTACAATGAGCAGTTCTTC.